This T cell receptor (beta chain) was identified in a study of CD8 T cells in ankylosing spondylitis. The germline V and J ends were trimmed by 5 bases and 3 bases, with 16 bases remaining between them. The germline CDR1 and CDR2 sequences are MGHDK and SYGVNS. The CDR3 contains 15 residues. A note on this clonotype: The antigen is unknown.

Quantitative 5'-RACE with molecular barcodes was used to make the TCR beta libraries. TCRdb recomputed calls from the 5' RACE reads with MiXCR, one row per CDR3 protein. The table has some 200,000 distinct CDR3 sequences, 13% seen once. Study results and limitations: Ankylosing spondylitis blood appeared to carry a characteristic TCR beta motif of under ten highly homologous variants. As for the disease-linked clones, they showed a CD8+ phenotype and occurred at relatively low frequencies in peripheral blood. It was reported that disease-linked clones were significantly enriched in matched ankylosing spondylitis synovial fluid.

This TCR derives from a male donor with ankylosing spondylitis or in good health (not recorded which). The J gene is TRBJ1-1, the V gene TRBV25-1, with D possibly being TRBD1 (6 bases). The specimen sequenced was blood, either unsorted or a sorted T cell fraction (not recorded which). The CDR3 here is CASSPPDSADTEAFF. The CDR3 bases are TGTGCCAGCAGTCCCCCGGACAGCGCGGACACTGAAGCTTTCTTT.